This TCR beta chain was obtained from a study of blood T cell repertoires in COVID-19. The wider study: COVID-19 samples from acute and convalescent phases originated in the United States, Italy and Spain. Sources were T cells, B-cell-depleted T cells, or PBMCs; the material itself was cDNA or gDNA.

In the study's own analysis: Cell counts per sample came from amplifying reference gene primers. Assay: immunoSEQ multiplex PCR; the TCRdb copy retains only in-frame clones and omits some. V and J calls and clone size are given by that table; D and trimming were obtained from the DNA. The sample has over 130,000 clones, 75% to 90% seen once. The ends lost 3 bases at V and 1 base at J; junction bases unmatched: 8. The CDR3 spans 18 residues. Germline V gene lookup returns CDR1 SGDLS and CDR2 YYNGEE. This receptor was identified in a woman aged 55 to 70 with active or convalescent COVID-19. Material: peripheral blood. V gene TRBV9 combines with J gene TRBJ2-3, with 13 bases that match TRBD2. The CDR3 region is CASSGSTSGGGRTDTQYF. The CDR3, as DNA: TGTGCCAGCAGCGGTAGCACTAGCGGGGGGGGTCGCACAGATACGCAGTATTTT.